This is a list of T cell receptor beta chains from one sample in a study of shared clonotypes between healthy human individuals. Sequencing was performed with immunoSEQ multiplex PCR; in TCRdb, only in-frame clones are kept and a portion is missing. The sample gives some 2,500,000 clones, less than 95% of which show up once; 0.37% is in the top ten. Input material: naive CD4+ T cells from PBMCs. The receptors stem from a man between 18 and 29 years old in good health. Some clones in this sample may be carry-over from other donors' samples. The CDR3 runs from the conserved cysteine through the conserved F or W. A D gene is named only where the DNA matches it firmly. Size tells how often a clone was seen (once, few, many) or the class of an expanded clone, and some rows leave it out.

.	.	TRBV5-4	TRBJ2-3	CASSPPGADTQYF
.	.	TRBV4-2	TRBJ1-1	CASSQGQSNTEAFF
.	TRBD1	TRBV4-1	TRBJ1-5	CASSQQGVGNQPQHF
.	.	TRBV23-1	TRBJ2-7	CASGVRNHYEQYF
.	TRBD1	TRBV11-2	TRBJ1-1	CASSSRQTGTRTEAFF
.	.	TRBV2	TRBJ1-5	CAIAPWGNQPQHF
.	.	TRBV7-8	TRBJ2-7	CASSLVTKGVFFYEQYF
once	TRBD1	TRBV6-1	TRBJ1-2	CASKDTGQGYGYTF
.	.	TRBV5-1	TRBJ2-7	CASSFMSYEQYF
.	.	TRBV19	TRBJ1-5	CASSFQVNQPQHF
.	.	TRBV10-3	TRBJ1-2	CAISGNGNGYTF
once	.	TRBV27	TRBJ2-1	CASSNGVYNEQFF
.	TRBD2	TRBV7-8	TRBJ2-7	CASSPYSSGAYYEQYF
.	TRBD1	TRBV5-6	TRBJ2-4	CASSSLGAGTGVLNIQYF
.	.	TRBV30	TRBJ1-5	CAWSGGQGNQPQHF
.	.	TRBV11-2	TRBJ1-1	CASSLVGIRDPGNTEAFF
once	TRBD2	TRBV7-8	TRBJ2-1	CASSPWREYNEQFF
once	.	TRBV11-2	TRBJ1-1	CASSFEFSTEAFF
.	.	TRBV2	TRBJ2-1	CASSVGREVRQFF
few	.	TRBV6-5	TRBJ2-2	CATYGQAAGELFF
.	TRBD2	TRBV5-1	TRBJ2-7	CASSLGSSGVPYEQYF
.	.	TRBV30	TRBJ2-7	CAWRDRPGGFEQYF
.	TRBD2	TRBV7-8	TRBJ2-7	CASSPSRLASYEQYF
.	TRBD1	TRBV6-5	.	CASKGFGTGVYEQYF
.	.	TRBV6-1	TRBJ1-5	CASSDSWAQPQHF
.	.	TRBV5-1	TRBJ2-3	CASSPTAPSTDTQYF
.	TRBD2	TRBV7-2	TRBJ2-2	CASTLAGDFTGELFF
.	.	TRBV28	TRBJ2-2	CASRKRGNTGELFF
.	.	TRBV28	TRBJ2-2	CASSSQGTNTGELFF
.	.	TRBV27	TRBJ1-5	CASRRNGAISNQPQHF
.	TRBD1	TRBV6-5	TRBJ1-2	CASSYSSNRGNYGYTF
.	.	TRBV28	TRBJ2-7	CASSAPGALFEQYF
.	TRBD2	TRBV9	TRBJ2-2	CASSVTSGISLNTGELFF
.	.	TRBV10-1	TRBJ2-7	CASTSRRGEQYF
.	TRBD1	TRBV2	TRBJ2-7	CASSGTGFEQYF
.	TRBD1	TRBV13	TRBJ1-1	CASSSLRDRNTEAFF
once	.	TRBV19	TRBJ2-1	CASSIDLGEVYNEQFF
.	.	TRBV15	TRBJ2-3	CATSRGGQGTASGQYF
.	TRBD2	TRBV7-3	TRBJ2-5	CASSRTSPETQYF
.	.	TRBV28	TRBJ2-3	CLRGRNTQYF
.	.	TRBV7-9	TRBJ2-7	CASSPSGGYEQYF
.	.	TRBV9	TRBJ2-1	CASSVSSGYNEQFF
.	.	TRBV6-1	TRBJ1-1	CASSEDPGRWTEAFF
.	TRBD2	TRBV7-3	TRBJ2-1	CASSRGLALYNEQFF
.	TRBD1	TRBV14	TRBJ2-2	CASRAGTGFTGELFF
.	.	TRBV9	TRBJ1-1	CASSGYVRQPTF
.	.	TRBV11-3	TRBJ1-5	CASSQLGVWGQPQHF
.	.	TRBV30	TRBJ1-3	CAWSVRLRGPGNTIYF